These 9 T cell receptor beta chains share one sample of origin, sequenced in a study of regulatory and conventional T cells in RAG deficiency. The sorted conventional CD4+ T cells were CD25-low and CD127-high, with genomic DNA sequenced. The method was immunoSEQ multiplex PCR; TCRdb's version includes in-frame clones alone and lacks a portion of them. This sample has about 12,000 clones; 90% to 95% occur once, and the top ten carry approximately 1.1%. These same records also appear under a second study, on regulatory T cells. That source reports: The primer mix had 52 TRBV and 13 TRBJ primers.

Material for sequencing was CD4+ effector T cells sorted from blood. Receptors originate from a human donor in good health.

The V call is TRBV5-1, the J call TRBJ2-1, with 9 bases fitting TRBD1. The trim removed 0 bases at V and 6 bases at J, leaving 7 bases unmatched. CDR1 and CDR2 from the germline V gene are SGHRS and YFSETQ. This CDR3 contains 16 residues. The CDR3 reads CASSLDWGQGGNEQFF. The CDR3 region has the DNA TGCGCCAGCAGCTTGGATTGGGGACAGGGTGGCAATGAGCAGTTCTTC.

The V gene is TRBV6-5, the J gene TRBJ1-1, with TRBD1 matching 7 bases. Trimming cost V 11 bases and J 5 bases; bases outside gene matches: 8. This CDR3 contains 12 residues. In germline, CDR1 is MNHEY, CDR2 SVGAGI. As DNA, the CDR3 is TGTGCCGCAGGGGGGAGTCGGACTGAAGCTTTCTTT. Residues: CAAGGSRTEAFF.

V gene TRBV7-9 combines with J gene TRBJ1-2, with D unresolved. This CDR3 contains 14 residues. V was clipped by 2 bases and J by 10 bases, with 17 bases between them. CDR1 and CDR2 from the germline V gene are SEHNR and FQNEAQ (reference sequence). CDR3 sequence reads: CASSLSVPRNFYTF. DNA for the CDR3: TGTGCCAGCAGCTTAAGTGTCCCAAGAAATTTCTACACCTTC. The variable domain in full, completed from reference TRBV7-9 and TRBJ1-2, reads DTGVSQNPRHKITKRGQNVTFRCDPISEHNRLYWYRQTLGQGPEFLTYFQNEAQLEKSRLLSDRFSAERPKGSFSTLEIQRTEQGDSAMYLCASSLSVPRNFYTFGSGTRLTVV.

The chain couples TRBV19 to TRBJ2-2; D is undetermined. Deletions cut 8 bases from V and 1 base from J, with 11 bases between. This CDR3 is 14 amino acids long. Germline V CDR1 and CDR2: LNHDA, SQIVND (reference sequence). The CDR3 here is CASPIHWNTGELFF. In DNA form, the CDR3 reads TGTGCCAGTCCCATACATTGGAACACCGGGGAGCTGTTTTTT. The full variable domain, its missing parts supplied by reference TRBV19 and TRBJ2-2, is DGGITQSPKYLFRKEGQNVTLSCEQNLNHDAMYWYRQDPGQGLRLIYYSQIVNDFQKGDIAEGYSVSREKKESFPLTVTSAQKNPTAFYLCASPIHWNTGELFFGEGSRLTVL.

J is TRBJ2-5 and V is TRBV18; TRBD1 matches at 11 bases. Judging by the DNA end, TRBJ2-7 fits better; the J call may be wrong. The CDR3 runs 18 residues. CDR1 is KGHSH, CDR2 LQKENI, per germline. The CDR3 protein is CASSPFPDRGQGADEQYF. CDR3 bases: TGTGCCAGCTCACCCTTCCCCGACCGTGGACAGGGGGCGGACGAGCAGTACTTC.

This rearrangement joins TRBV18 to TRBJ2-6; D remains ambiguous. The V and J ends lost 5 bases and 4 bases respectively, with 9 bases between them. Germline V CDR1 and CDR2: KGHSH, LQKENI. The CDR3 spans 14 residues. The CDR3 reads CASSFFSGANVLTF. CDR3 bases: TGTGCCAGCTCATTTTTTTCCGGGGCCAACGTCCTGACTTTC.

The chain links TRBV28 to TRBJ1-3; 11 nucleotides align to TRBD1. The CDR3 is made up of 14 amino acids. Trimming at V came to 6 bases and at J to 2 bases, leaving 0 bases not matched to a gene. The germline V gene encodes CDR1 MDHEN and CDR2 SYDVKM. CDR3 sequence: CASRGQGAGNTIYF. The CDR3 DNA is TGTGCCAGCAGGGGACAGGGGGCTGGAAACACCATATATTTT.

The table lists this clone with a few counts. The chain recombines TRBV15 with TRBJ1-3; D possibly corresponds to TRBD1 (5 bases). The CDR3 runs 15 residues. Germline-derived CDR1 and CDR2 are LNHNV and YYDKDF (reference sequence). The germline V and J ends were trimmed by 3 bases and 2 bases, with 11 bases remaining between them. The CDR3 loop reads CATSREGAAGNTIYF. CDR3 nucleotide sequence: TGTGCCACCAGCAGGGAAGGGGCTGCTGGAAACACCATATATTTT.

This chain links TRBV5-1 with TRBJ1-3; the D is unclear. The CDR3 is made up of 14 amino acids. Trimming left V 0 bases short and J 5 bases short, with 9 bases between. The germline gives CDR1 SGHRS, CDR2 YFSETQ. CDR3 bases: TGCGCCAGCAGCTTGGAGCCTTCACGAAACACCATATATTTT. Translated: CASSLEPSRNTIYF.